The 6 T cell receptor beta chains presented below share a single source sample, sequenced in a study of CD8+ T cells in alopecia areata. RNA extraction and reverse transcription yielded cDNA as sequencing template. The table came from immunoSEQ multiplex PCR; TCRdb's copy has only in-frame clones and leaves some out. Found here are under 95,000 clones, approximately 70% of them singletons; the top ten hold approximately 15%. The treatment was: oral pan-JAK inhibitor, 5-10 mg twice daily. Material: CD8+ T cells sorted from blood, obtained at week 44, from a patient treated with tofacitinib. These TCRs come from a human donor with alopecia areata.

The CDR3, as DNA: TGTGCCAGCAGCGAATGGGACAGGGCCACAGATACGCAGTATTTT. Protein product: CASSEWDRATDTQYF. The J gene is TRBJ2-3, the V gene TRBV9, with 9 bases identical to TRBD1. This CDR3 comprises 15 residues. Trimming took 3 bases from V and 2 from J; bases not matched to a gene: 4. Germline CDR1 and CDR2: SGDLS and YYNGEE. Drawing the rest from reference TRBV9 and TRBJ2-3, the complete variable domain is DSGVTQTPKHLITATGQRVTLRCSPRSGDLSVYWYQQSLDQGLQFLIQYYNGEERAKGNILERFSAQQFPDLHSELNLSSLELGDSALYFCASSEWDRATDTQYFGPGTRLTVL.

This sequence joins TRBV29-1 and TRBJ2-7; D is perhaps TRBD2 (7 bases). Trimming stripped 3 bases from V and 3 bases from J, with 12 bases between. Looked up from germline, CDR1 is SQVTM and CDR2 is ANQGSEA. CDR3 length equals 13 residues. The DNA of the CDR3 is TGCAGCGTTGACGAGGGGGAGGGCTACGAGCAGTACTTC. It translates to CSVDEGEGYEQYF.

The V gene is TRBV4-2, the J gene TRBJ2-2; no firm D call. The germline V and J ends were trimmed by 4 bases and 3 bases, with 9 bases remaining between them. This CDR3 is 14 amino acids long. CDR1 LGHNA and CDR2 YNFKEQ come from the germline V gene. The CDR3 protein is CASSPNEDTGELFF. The CDR3 DNA reads TGTGCCAGCAGCCCTAATGAGGACACCGGGGAGCTGTTTTTT.

The rearrangement links TRBV2 to TRBJ2-2; 10 positions match TRBD1. CDR3 size: 16 residues. The J segment lost 9 bases and the V segment lost 3 bases, leaving 10 bases of the junction unmatched. Germline V gene data show CDR1 as SNHLY and CDR2 as FYNNEI. CDR3 in amino acids: CASSEGTGASSRELFF. CDR3 nucleotide sequence: TGTGCCAGCAGTGAGGGGACAGGGGCGAGTTCCAGGGAGCTGTTTTTT. The variable domain in full, with the rest retrieved from reference TRBV2 and TRBJ2-2, is EPEVTQTPSHQVTQMGQEVILRCVPISNHLYFYWYRQILGQKVEFLVSFYNNEISEKSEIFDDQFSVERPDGSNFTLKIRSTKLEDSAMYFCASSEGTGASSRELFFGEGSRLTVL.

This rearrangement joins TRBV6-5 to TRBJ1-6; 7 nucleotides match TRBD1. CDR3 length equals 13 residues. J gave up 6 bases and V 6 bases, and 2 bases lay outside the gene matches. Germline values: CDR1 MNHEY, CDR2 SVGAGI. This CDR3 reads CASRDRSNSPLHF. For the CDR3, the DNA is TGTGCCAGCAGGGACAGGTCTAATTCACCCCTCCACTTT.

The chain combines TRBV15 with TRBJ1-2; 7 bases fit TRBD1. This CDR3 contains 15 residues. V gave up 3 bases and J gave up 4 bases; unmatched junction bases: 8. The germline V gene encodes CDR1 LNHNV and CDR2 YYDKDF (reference sequence). The CDR3: CATSSLEGQSYGYTF. In DNA form, the CDR3 reads TGTGCCACCAGCAGCCTTGAGGGACAGAGCTATGGCTACACCTTC.